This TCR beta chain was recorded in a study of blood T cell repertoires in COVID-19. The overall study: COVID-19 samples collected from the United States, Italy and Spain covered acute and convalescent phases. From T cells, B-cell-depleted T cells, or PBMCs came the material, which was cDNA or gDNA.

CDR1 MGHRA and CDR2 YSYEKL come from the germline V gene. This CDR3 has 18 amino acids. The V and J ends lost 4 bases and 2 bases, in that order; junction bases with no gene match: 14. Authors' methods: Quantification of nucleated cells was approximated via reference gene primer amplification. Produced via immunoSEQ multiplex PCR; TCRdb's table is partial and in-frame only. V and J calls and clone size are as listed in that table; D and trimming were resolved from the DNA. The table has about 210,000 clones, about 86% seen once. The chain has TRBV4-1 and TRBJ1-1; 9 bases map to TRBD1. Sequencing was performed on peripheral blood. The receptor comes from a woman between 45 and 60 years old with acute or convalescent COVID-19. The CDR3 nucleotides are TGCGCCAGCAGCCCGGAGCGACTGGGGGACAGGGCCAACACTGAAGCTTTCTTT. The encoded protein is CASSPERLGDRANTEAFF.